This T cell receptor beta chain appears in the sequencing data of a study of OX40 agonist ivuxolimab in advanced cancers. The data were produced by immunoSEQ multiplex PCR, yet TCRdb's version contains in-frame clones alone and is incomplete. The profile shows tens of thousands of clones, around 90% of them singletons. Germline CDR1 and CDR2: MNHEY and SVGAGI. The CDR3 covers 16 residues. Trimming left V 2 bases short and J 0 bases short, with 12 bases between. The source is an adult with an advanced solid tumor such as melanoma, head and neck, liver or kidney cancer. This specimen was CD4+ or CD8+ T cells sorted from blood, taken in a trial of the OX40 agonist ivuxolimab. V is TRBV6-5 and J is TRBJ2-3, with D maybe TRBD2 (6 bases). DNA for the CDR3: TGTGCCAGCAGTTACCTCAGCGGGCTCAGCACAGATACGCAGTATTTT. This translates into CASSYLSGLSTDTQYF.